Sequencing of this TCR beta chain was carried out in a study of cytomegalovirus exposure and HLA in healthy donors. Overall study results and limits: Rare TCR sequences dominated, though some public TCRs recurred in many donors. Sequencing depth across donors, presence/absence analyses assumed, was roughly uniform.

In germline, CDR1 is LNHDA, CDR2 SQIVND (reference sequence). V gave up 8 bases and J gave up 4 bases, with 12 bases separating them. The CDR3 has 13 residues. As for this clone: Its target is not known.

Both 60 Vbeta primers and 13 Jbeta primers went into the PCR. Here immunoSEQ multiplex PCR was the method, and the copy in TCRdb shows in-frame clones only, minus some. The sample includes approximately 220,000 clones, 65% to 85% of them seen just once. This TCR came from a boy aged 2 to 10 in good health and CMV-seronegative. The specimen was PBMCs. This chain connects TRBV19 to TRBJ1-5; TRBD1 might be the D (6 bases). In DNA form, the CDR3 reads TGTGCCAGTTCCCAGGGGCGGAATCAGCCCCAGCATTTT. Residues: CASSQGRNQPQHF.